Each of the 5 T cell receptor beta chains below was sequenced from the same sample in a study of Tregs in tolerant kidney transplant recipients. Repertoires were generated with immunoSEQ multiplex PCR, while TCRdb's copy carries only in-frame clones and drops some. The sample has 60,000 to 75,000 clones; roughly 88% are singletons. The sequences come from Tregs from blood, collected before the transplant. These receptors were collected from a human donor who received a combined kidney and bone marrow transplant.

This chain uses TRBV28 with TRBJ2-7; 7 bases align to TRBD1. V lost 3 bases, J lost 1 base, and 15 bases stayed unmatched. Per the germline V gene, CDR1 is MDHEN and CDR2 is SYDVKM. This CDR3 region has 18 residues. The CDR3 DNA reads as TGTGCCAGCAGTTTCGCTAGGTTGGCAGGGGGTATTTCCTACGAGCAGTACTTC. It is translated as CASSFARLAGGISYEQYF.

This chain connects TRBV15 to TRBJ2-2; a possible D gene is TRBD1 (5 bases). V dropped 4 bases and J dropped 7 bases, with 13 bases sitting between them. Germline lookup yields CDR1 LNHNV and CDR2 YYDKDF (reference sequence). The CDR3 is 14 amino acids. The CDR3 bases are TGTGCCACCAGCACCAGGGTCACGGGCGGGGAGCTGTTTTTT. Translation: CATSTRVTGGELFF.

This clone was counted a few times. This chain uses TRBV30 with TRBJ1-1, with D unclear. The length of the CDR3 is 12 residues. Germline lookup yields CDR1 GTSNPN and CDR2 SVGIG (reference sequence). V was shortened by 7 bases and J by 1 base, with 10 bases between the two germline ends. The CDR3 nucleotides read TGTGCCTTCAGCCGAACGAACACTGAAGCTTTCTTT. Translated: CAFSRTNTEAFF.

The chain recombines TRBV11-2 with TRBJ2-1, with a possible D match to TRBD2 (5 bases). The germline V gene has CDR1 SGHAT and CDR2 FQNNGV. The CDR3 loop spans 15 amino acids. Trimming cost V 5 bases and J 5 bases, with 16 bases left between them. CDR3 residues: CASSREGARHNEQFF. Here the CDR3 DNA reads TGTGCCAGCAGCCGTGAGGGAGCGAGACACAATGAGCAGTTCTTC.

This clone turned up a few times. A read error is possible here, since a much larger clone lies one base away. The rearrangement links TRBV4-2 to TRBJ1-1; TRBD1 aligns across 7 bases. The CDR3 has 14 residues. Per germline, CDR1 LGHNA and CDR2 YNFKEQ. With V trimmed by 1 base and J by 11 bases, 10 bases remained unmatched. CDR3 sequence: CASSQGGGTVRAFF. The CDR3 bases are TGTGCCAGCAGCCAAGGAGGAGGGACAGTGCGGGCTTTCTTT.